This T cell receptor beta chain stems from a study of cytomegalovirus exposure and HLA in healthy donors. The overall study: Inside one of the first data releases sat 85 million or so unique TCRs taken from HLA-typed donors. Regarding the study as a whole: Most TCR sequences were uncommon, yet certain public TCRs appeared in many donors. Most subjects' HLA-A and HLA-B alleles were reportedly predicted from TCR beta sequences. What a later analysis showed was that several of the most significant clusters appeared linked to common viral pathogens.

Use of 60 Vbeta and 13 Jbeta primers characterized the PCR. Profiled with immunoSEQ multiplex PCR; TCRdb holds only in-frame clones, not every one. The table shows 190,000 or so clones, with around four fifths occurring only once. In the case of this clone: The antigen is unknown.

Sequencing was done on a sample of PBMCs. The TCR originated in a woman aged 45-65 years in good health and CMV-seropositive.

The CDR3 sequence is CASSQWTGQETQYF. The DNA for the CDR3 is TGTGCCAGCAGCCAATGGACAGGGCAAGAGACCCAGTACTTC. The rearrangement links TRBV5-4 to TRBJ2-5; 8 bases are a match to TRBD1. Germline assignment: CDR1 SGHNT and CDR2 YYREEE (reference sequence). V lost 4 bases and J lost 2; bases outside the gene matches: 4. The CDR3 loop spans 14 amino acids.